Here is one T cell receptor beta chain with its context. The sample belongs to a study of control samples from healthy donors and cancer patients. Sequenced by immunoSEQ multiplex PCR; TCRdb stores in-frame clones only, minus some. The sample lists roughly 130,000 clones, more than 90% occurring once. This CDR3 has 11 residues. Trimming took off 6 bases at V and 7 bases at J, with 10 bases between the two ends. Germline-derived CDR1 and CDR2 are SQVTM and ANQGSEA. The V and J genes are TRBV29-1 and TRBJ1-5, with D tentatively TRBD1 (5 bases). The receptor comes from a man aged 30 to 39 in good health. Sequenced input: blood. In DNA, the CDR3 is TGCAGCGTGGCCAGGGTGCAGCCCCAGCATTTT. It encodes CSVARVQPQHF.